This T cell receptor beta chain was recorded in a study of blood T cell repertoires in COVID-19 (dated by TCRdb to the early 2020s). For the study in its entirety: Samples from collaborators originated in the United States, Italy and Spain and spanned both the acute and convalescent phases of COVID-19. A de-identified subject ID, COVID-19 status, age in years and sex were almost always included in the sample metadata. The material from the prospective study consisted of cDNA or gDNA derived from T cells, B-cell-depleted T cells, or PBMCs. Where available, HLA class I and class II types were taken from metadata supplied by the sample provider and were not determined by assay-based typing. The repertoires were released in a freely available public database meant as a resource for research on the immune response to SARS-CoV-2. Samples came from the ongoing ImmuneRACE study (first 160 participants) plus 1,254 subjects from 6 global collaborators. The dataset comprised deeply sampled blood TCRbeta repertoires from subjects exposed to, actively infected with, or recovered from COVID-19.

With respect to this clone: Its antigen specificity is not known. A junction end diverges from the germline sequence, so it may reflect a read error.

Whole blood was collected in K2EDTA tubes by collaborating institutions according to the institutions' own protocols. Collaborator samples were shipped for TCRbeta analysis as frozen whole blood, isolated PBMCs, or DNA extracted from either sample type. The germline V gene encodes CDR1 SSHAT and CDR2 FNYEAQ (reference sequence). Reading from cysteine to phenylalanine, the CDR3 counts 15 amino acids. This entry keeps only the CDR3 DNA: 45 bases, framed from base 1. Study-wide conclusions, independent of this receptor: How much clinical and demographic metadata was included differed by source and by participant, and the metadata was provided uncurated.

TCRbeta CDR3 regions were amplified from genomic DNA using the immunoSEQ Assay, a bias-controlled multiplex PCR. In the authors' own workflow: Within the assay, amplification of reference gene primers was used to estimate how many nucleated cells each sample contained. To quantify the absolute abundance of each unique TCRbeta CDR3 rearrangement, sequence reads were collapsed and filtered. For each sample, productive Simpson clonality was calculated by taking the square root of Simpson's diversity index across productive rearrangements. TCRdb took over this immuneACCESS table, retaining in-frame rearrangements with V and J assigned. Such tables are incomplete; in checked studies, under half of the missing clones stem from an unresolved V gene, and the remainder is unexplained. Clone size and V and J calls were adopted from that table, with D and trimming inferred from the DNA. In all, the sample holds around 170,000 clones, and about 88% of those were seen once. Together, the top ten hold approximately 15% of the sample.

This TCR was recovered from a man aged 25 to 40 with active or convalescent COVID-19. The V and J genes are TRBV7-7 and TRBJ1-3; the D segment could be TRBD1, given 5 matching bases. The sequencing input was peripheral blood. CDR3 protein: CASSSSQGSGNTIYF. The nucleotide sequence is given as TGTGCTAGCAGCTCCAGTCAGGGAAGTGGAAACACCATATATTTT.